The 28 T cell receptor beta chains below were found in one sample sequenced in a study of T cells in localized non-small cell lung cancer. The data were produced by immunoSEQ multiplex PCR, yet TCRdb's version contains in-frame clones alone and is incomplete. The repertoire holds some 15,000 clones, with approximately 85% as singletons. Source: peripheral blood, taken before any cancer treatment. These receptors were taken from a female donor over 55 with stage I squamous cell lung carcinoma.

This sequence joins TRBV7-8 and TRBJ2-7, with a possible D match to TRBD1 (5 bases). This CDR3 spans 14 amino acids. V lost 0 bases and J lost 1, with 7 bases in between. Germline lookup yields CDR1 SGHVS and CDR2 FQNEAQ. The CDR3 sequence is CASSLAPGSYEQYF. The CDR3, as DNA: TGTGCCAGCAGCTTAGCGCCAGGGTCCTACGAGCAGTACTTC.

The chain couples TRBV19 to TRBJ2-1; TRBD2 matches at 13 bases. J was trimmed by 5 bases and V by 7 bases; bases with no gene match: 5. The germline gives CDR1 LNHDA, CDR2 SQIVND (reference sequence). The CDR3 is 15 residues long. In nucleotides, the CDR3 is TGTGCCAGTACGACTAGCGGGAGGAATCACAATGAGCAGTTCTTC. It yields the protein CASTTSGRNHNEQFF.

The chain couples TRBV28 to TRBJ2-3, with D perhaps TRBD2 (7 bases). The CDR3 extends over 15 amino acids. Trimming took off 6 bases at V and 7 bases at J, with 20 bases between the two ends. CDR1 is MDHEN and CDR2 is SYDVKM in the germline V gene. This chain's CDR3 is CASSLMGGAGHTQYF. Here the CDR3 DNA reads TGTGCCAGCAGCCTTATGGGGGGGGCCGGGCATACGCAGTATTTT.

The rearrangement links TRBV6-1 to TRBJ1-2, with D maybe TRBD1 (6 bases). This CDR3 comprises 13 residues. Deletions cut 5 bases from V and 2 bases from J, with 9 bases between. CDR1 is MNHNS and CDR2 is SASEGT in the germline V gene. The CDR3: CASSSQGNYGYTF. The DNA of the CDR3 is TGTGCCAGCAGTTCACAGGGAAACTATGGCTACACCTTC.

V and J are TRBV6-1 and TRBJ1-2, with 8 positions matching TRBD1. The CDR3 has 14 residues. J lost 8 bases, V lost 6 bases, and 11 bases had no gene match. Germline values: CDR1 MNHNS, CDR2 SASEGT. The DNA of the CDR3 is TGTGCCAGCAGGCCCCTAACAGGGGGTATCGGCTACACCTTC. It codes for CASRPLTGGIGYTF.

The V and J genes are TRBV30 and TRBJ1-2; 10 nucleotides align to TRBD1. The junction had 8 bases not matched to a gene; V was cut back by 5 bases and J by 8 bases. Germline V lookup: CDR1 GTSNPN, CDR2 SVGIG (reference sequence). There are 13 residues in the CDR3. The CDR3 region has the DNA TGTGCCTGGGACTTTGGGACAGGGGACGGCTACACCTTC. It encodes CAWDFGTGDGYTF.

The gene calls are TRBV5-5 and TRBJ2-1; D is possibly TRBD1 (5 bases). The germline gives CDR1 SGHKS, CDR2 YYEKEE (reference sequence). This CDR3 contains 15 residues. V was clipped by 3 bases and J by 6 bases, with 16 bases between them. CDR3 sequence (DNA): TGTGCCAGCAGCTCTACCTTTTCAGGGTTCAATGAGCAGTTCTTC. As protein: CASSSTFSGFNEQFF. Together with reference TRBV5-5 and TRBJ2-1, the CDR3 gives the full variable domain: DAGVTQSPTHLIKTRGQQVTLRCSPISGHKSVSWYQQVLGQGPQFIFQYYEKEERGRGNFPDRFSARQFPNYSSELNVNALLLGDSALYLCASSSTFSGFNEQFFGPGTRLTVL.

The rearrangement links TRBV13 to TRBJ2-3, with 9 bases that match TRBD2. CDR1 is PRHDT and CDR2 is FYEKMQ in the germline V gene (reference sequence). V gave up 0 bases and J gave up 6 bases; unmatched junction bases: 16. The CDR3 covers 19 residues. As DNA, the CDR3 is TGTGCCAGCAGCTTAGGCCTAATGTCTCTAGCGGGAATCAACGATACGCAGTATTTT. Translating gives CASSLGLMSLAGINDTQYF.

This clone was picked up a small number of times. The V call is TRBV5-1, the J call TRBJ2-2; 15 bases agree with TRBD2. Trimming removed 4 bases from V and 4 bases from J; junction bases left unmatched: 5. The CDR3 is 17 residues long. Germline CDR1 and CDR2: SGHRS and YFSETQ. CDR3 amino acids: CASSPGLAGGGTGELFF. The CDR3 DNA reads as TGCGCCAGCAGCCCGGGACTAGCGGGGGGAGGCACCGGGGAGCTGTTTTTT.

The CDR3 sequence is CASSYRTGTEGGYTF. The CDR3 coding sequence is TGTGCCAGCAGTTACCGGACAGGGACAGAGGGAGGCTACACCTTC. The V call is TRBV6-5, the J call TRBJ1-2; 8 nucleotides match TRBD1. Trimming cost V 2 bases and J 8 bases; bases outside gene matches: 10. Germline loops: CDR1 MNHEY, CDR2 SVGAGI. This CDR3 comprises 15 residues.

This sequence joins TRBV6-5 and TRBJ2-7, with D uncertain. Per germline, CDR1 MNHEY and CDR2 SVGAGI. V lost 0 bases and J lost 9, with 9 bases in between. The CDR3 loop spans 12 amino acids. CDR3 sequence: CASSYSTSGQYF. The CDR3 bases are TGTGCCAGCAGTTACTCGACATCGGGGCAGTACTTC.

The J gene is TRBJ2-1, the V gene TRBV7-9, with 10 bases fitting TRBD1. This CDR3 is built from 14 residues. CDR1 is SEHNR, CDR2 FQNEAQ, per germline (reference sequence). Losses at the gene ends were 5 bases for V and 8 bases for J; bases not matched to a gene: 6. The CDR3 is CASSLLTGGHEQFF. The CDR3 nucleotides are TGTGCCAGCAGCCTCCTGACAGGGGGCCATGAGCAGTTCTTC. The full variable domain, completed using reference TRBV7-9 and TRBJ2-1, is DTGVSQNPRHKITKRGQNVTFRCDPISEHNRLYWYRQTLGQGPEFLTYFQNEAQLEKSRLLSDRFSAERPKGSFSTLEIQRTEQGDSAMYLCASSLLTGGHEQFFGPGTRLTVL.

This clone was detected only a few times. The chain combines TRBV4-2 with TRBJ2-1, with TRBD2 identical over 7 bases. Looked up from germline, CDR1 is LGHNA and CDR2 is YNFKEQ. Trimming took 1 base from V and 8 from J; bases not matched to a gene: 8. CDR3 length equals 15 residues. The CDR3 is CASSQASGVAYEQFF. Here the CDR3 DNA reads TGTGCCAGCAGCCAAGCTAGCGGAGTGGCCTATGAGCAGTTCTTC.

The rearrangement links TRBV7-8 to TRBJ1-1; D unclear. V was shortened by 0 bases and J by 5 bases, with 10 bases between the two germline ends. This CDR3 is 14 amino acids long. Germline V gene sequence: CDR1 SGHVS, CDR2 FQNEAQ. CDR3 nucleotides: TGTGCCAGCAGCTTAGCAATGGGTGGGACTGAAGCTTTCTTT. Translation gives CASSLAMGGTEAFF.

The genes are TRBV5-1 and TRBJ2-1, with TRBD2 identical over 8 bases. CDR1 is SGHRS and CDR2 is YFSETQ in the germline V gene. CDR3 size: 17 residues. Germline trimming cut 0 bases from V and 4 bases from J; bases unmatched to any gene: 9. CDR3 sequence: CASSLGGLGGQYNEQFF. For the CDR3, the DNA is TGCGCCAGCAGCTTGGGGGGACTAGGCGGTCAATACAATGAGCAGTTCTTC.

By sample fraction, this clone is medium-sized. A junction end diverges from the germline sequence, so it may reflect a read error. The V and J genes are TRBV7-9 and TRBJ2-1; 14 bases match TRBD2. Germline CDR1 SEHNR, CDR2 FQNEAQ (reference sequence). The CDR3 spans 15 residues. The chain's CDR3 is CASSPGLAGDPDGIF. DNA for the CDR3: TGTGCCAGCAGCCCGGGACTAGCGGGGGACCCCGACGGGATCTTC. Full variable domain (outside the CDR3, taken from reference TRBV7-9 and TRBJ2-1): DTGVSQNPRHKITKRGQNVTFRCDPISEHNRLYWYRQTLGQGPEFLTYFQNEAQLEKSRLLSDRFSAERPKGSFSTLEIQRTEQGDSAMYLCASSPGLAGDPDGIFGPGTRLTVL.

This chain joins TRBV5-1 and TRBJ2-7; 7 bases are a match to TRBD1. Germline CDR1 is SGHRS and CDR2 is YFSETQ. This CDR3 is 16 amino acids long. V gave up 4 bases and J gave up 3 bases; unmatched junction bases: 13. The CDR3 DNA reads TGCGCCAGCAGCCAACCCCGGGACAGAATTTTCTACGAGCAGTACTTC. Its protein is CASSQPRDRIFYEQYF.

V gene TRBV5-8 combines with J gene TRBJ1-1; D is perhaps TRBD1 (5 bases). Trimming took 0 bases from V and 1 from J, leaving 10 bases between them. CDR1 and CDR2 from the germline V gene are SGHTS and YDEGEE. This CDR3 is built from 15 residues. This CDR3 reads CASSLVGPRNTEAFF. The DNA of the CDR3 is TGTGCCAGCAGCTTGGTGGGGCCGAGGAACACTGAAGCTTTCTTT.

The chain joins TRBV10-2 to TRBJ2-7; 10 positions agree with TRBD2. The CDR3 is made up of 14 amino acids. Germline CDR1 is WSHSY and CDR2 is SAAADI. The junction had 4 bases not matched to a gene; V was cut back by 5 bases and J by 3 bases. The CDR3 nucleotides are TGCGCCAGCAGTTTAGCGGGAGGTAGCTACGAGCAGTACTTC. Protein sequence: CASSLAGGSYEQYF.

This chain connects TRBV28 to TRBJ1-2; TRBD1 agrees at 8 bases. CDR1 is MDHEN and CDR2 is SYDVKM in the germline V gene. V lost 8 bases, J lost 0 bases, and 8 bases stayed unmatched. The CDR3 loop spans 15 amino acids. DNA for the CDR3: TGTGCCAGCGCCCCATACAGGGGGTCTAACTATGGCTACACCTTC. This translates into CASAPYRGSNYGYTF.

The V and J genes are TRBV5-5 and TRBJ2-2; D perhaps matches TRBD1 (5 bases). The V and J ends lost 3 bases and 0 bases respectively, with 6 bases between them. Germline assignment: CDR1 SGHKS and CDR2 YYEKEE (reference sequence). This CDR3 comprises 14 residues. CDR3 residues: CASSWGPNTGELFF. The CDR3 coding sequence is TGTGCCAGCAGCTGGGGCCCGAACACCGGGGAGCTGTTTTTT. Using reference TRBV5-5 and TRBJ2-2 for the parts outside the CDR3, the full variable domain is DAGVTQSPTHLIKTRGQQVTLRCSPISGHKSVSWYQQVLGQGPQFIFQYYEKEERGRGNFPDRFSARQFPNYSSELNVNALLLGDSALYLCASSWGPNTGELFFGEGSRLTVL.

The chain recombines TRBV7-2 with TRBJ2-7; the D gene is possibly TRBD1 (5 bases). The CDR3 covers 13 residues. Trimming cost V 4 bases and J 3 bases, with 10 bases left between them. CDR1 SGHTA and CDR2 FQGNSA come from the germline V gene. CDR3 in DNA: TGTGCCAGCAGCTCCCCACAGGACTACGAGCAGTACTTC. Its protein product is CASSSPQDYEQYF.

The chain links TRBV28 to TRBJ1-2, with D hard to call. Germline V gene data show CDR1 as MDHEN and CDR2 as SYDVKM. CDR3 length: 17 residues. With 5 bases removed from V and 2 bases from J, the gap between germline ends came to 21 bases. The CDR3 sequence: CASSPRVRGRLNYGYTF. CDR3 sequence (DNA): TGTGCCAGCAGTCCTAGAGTACGAGGGAGATTAAACTATGGCTACACCTTC.

The rearrangement uses TRBV28 and TRBJ2-1; no definite D call. Germline assignment: CDR1 MDHEN and CDR2 SYDVKM. Trimming took off 6 bases at V and 3 bases at J, with 3 bases between the two ends. This CDR3 has 11 residues. The CDR3 region has the DNA TGTGCCAGCAGACTCTACAATGAGCAGTTCTTC. It specifies CASRLYNEQFF.

V is TRBV20-1 and J is TRBJ2-7; TRBD1 might be the D (5 bases). The CDR3 has 10 amino acids. V shed 5 bases and J shed 10 bases, with 12 bases lying between them. Germline CDR1 and CDR2: DFQATT and SNEGSKA (reference sequence). The CDR3 sequence is CSADGRTQYF. CDR3 bases: TGCAGTGCTGACGGACGGACACAGTACTTC.

CDR3 in amino acids: CASIPIRTDTQYF. The CDR3, as DNA: TGTGCCAGCATCCCCATTCGCACAGATACGCAGTATTTT. This chain connects TRBV7-9 to TRBJ2-3; D is uncertain. Germline CDR1 and CDR2: SEHNR and FQNEAQ (reference sequence). V lost 7 bases and J 1 base, leaving 9 bases between the germline ends. CDR3 length: 13 residues.

The rearrangement joins TRBV5-5 to TRBJ2-1, with D possibly matching TRBD2 (6 bases). This CDR3 is 15 amino acids long. In germline, CDR1 is SGHKS, CDR2 YYEKEE (reference sequence). V lost 0 bases to trimming and J lost 7 bases, with 14 bases between them. The CDR3 protein is CASSLVSGVGNEQFF. CDR3 coding DNA: TGTGCCAGCAGCTTGGTCTCGGGAGTGGGGAATGAGCAGTTCTTC.

The chain combines TRBV27 with TRBJ2-5; no reliable D call. V lost 6 bases to trimming and J lost 2 bases, with 4 bases between them. Germline values: CDR1 MNHEY, CDR2 SMNVEV (reference sequence). This CDR3 has 11 amino acids. CDR3 coding DNA: TGTGCCAGCAGGAAACAAGAGACCCAGTACTTC. It translates to CASRKQETQYF.